This T cell receptor beta chain is from a study of blood T cells in healthy people across ages. The sample holds one count of this clonotype. Antigen specificity is unknown. CDR3 size: 11 residues. V lost 7 bases to trimming and J lost 5 bases, with 9 bases between them. The germline CDR1 and CDR2 sequences are LGHDT and YNNKEL (reference sequence). For the second PCR, which ran for 7 to 11 cycles, a sample-barcoded 5' primer and a J-beta primer mix were used. Every sample gave at least 3 million paired-end reads containing CDR3. Each CDR3 protein is one row after TCRdb ran MiXCR on the 5' RACE reads. The data hold roughly 1,300,000 distinct CDR3 sequences, with approximately 59% observed a single time. Around 10 milliliters of peripheral blood were drawn from each donor. Study results and limitations: Significant beta diversity loss was already apparent by age roughly 38, declining roughly linearly. The lack of PBMC sorting stopped any conclusive naive versus antigen-experienced comparison.

Sequencing input: blood. The TCR sequence derives from a man between 18 and 29 years old in good health. The rearrangement links TRBV3-1 to TRBJ2-7; D is undetermined. CDR3 sequence (DNA): TGTGCCAGCAACTCCTTCCACGAGCAGTACTTC. As protein: CASNSFHEQYF.